Only one count was recorded for the clone carrying this T cell receptor (beta chain). Antigen: not known. V was clipped by 6 bases and J by 5 bases, with 14 bases between them. This CDR3 region has 14 residues. The germline gives CDR1 KGHSH, CDR2 LQKENI. This sample is part of a study of T-cell reconstitution after alpha-beta-depleted transplantation in children. Findings and caveats of the study: The main origin of T-cell counts and diversity one year after transplant was newly produced T cells. About two months after transplant, alpha-beta T cells reportedly came from several hundred expanded graft clones.

Unique molecular identifiers were used to barcode this TCRbeta library. TCRdb re-analysed the PCR reads in MiXCR, keeping a single row per CDR3 protein. The sample carries under 750,000 distinct CDR3 sequences, roughly 24% recorded once. The chain carries TRBV18 and TRBJ2-1; D may be TRBD1 or TRBD2 (5 bases each). The source material was PBMCs, mostly from graft donor cells, sampled 360 days after TCRalphabeta/CD19-depleted stem cell transplant. The receptor comes from a boy under three years old who had a stem cell transplant for acute myeloid leukemia, so the T cells may come from the graft donor. The DNA for the CDR3 is TGTGCCAGCTCTCGATCGATGGGGGACAATGAGCAGTTCTTC. Translating it yields CASSRSMGDNEQFF.